Below, 16 T cell receptor beta chains from the same sample are listed, as sequenced in a study of OX40 agonist ivuxolimab in advanced cancers. The library was produced with the immunoSEQ multiplex PCR assay. The source is immuneACCESS, and TCRdb retained only in-frame sequences with V and J called. Part of the clones is not carried over; for the studies checked, unresolved V genes explain less than half of this, and the remainder is unexplained. Recorded for this sample are 60,000 to 70,000 clones; 70% to 90% of them occurred a single time. The ten largest clones represent 0.25% to 0.3% of the sample. This sample comprised CD4+ or CD8+ T cells sorted from blood, obtained in a trial of the OX40 agonist ivuxolimab. The receptors stem from an adult with an advanced solid tumor such as melanoma, head and neck, liver or kidney cancer.

With respect to this clone: The CDR3 end shows no conserved phenylalanine or tryptophan, and so a read error is likely. The limits of the CDR3 on the DNA are not certain, so only TCRdb's listed CDR3 is given. The chain combines TRBV9 with TRBJ2-7; the table's TRBD2 call for D was not verified on the DNA. The germline V gene encodes CDR1 SGDLS and CDR2 YYNGEE. From its first to its last residue, the CDR3 has 11 amino acids. CDR3 loop: CASSVVASGSP.

The rearrangement uses TRBV5-6 and TRBJ2-3; either TRBD1 or TRBD2 may supply D (5 bases each). V was cut by 2 bases and J by 2 bases, with 15 bases left in between. Germline CDR1 SGHDT, CDR2 YYEEEE. The CDR3 covers 16 residues. CDR3 sequence reads: CASSFWGLGDTDTQYF. The CDR3 DNA sequence: TGTGCCAGCAGCTTCTGGGGGTTAGGGGACACAGATACGCAGTATTTT. The variable domain in full, with the rest retrieved from reference TRBV5-6 and TRBJ2-3, is DAGVTQSPTHLIKTRGQQVTLRCSPKSGHDTVSWYQQALGQGPQFIFQYYEEEERQRGNFPDRFSGHQFPNYSSELNVNALLLGDSALYLCASSFWGLGDTDTQYFGPGTRLTVL.

This chain connects TRBV15 to TRBJ1-1, with D unresolved. Trimming took 4 bases from V and 0 from J, leaving 12 bases between them. Germline CDR1 and CDR2: LNHNV and YYDKDF (reference sequence). The CDR3 has 15 amino acids. The CDR3 bases are TGTGCCACCAGCATTCGTAACATTTTGAACACTGAAGCTTTCTTT. Its translation: CATSIRNILNTEAFF.

The chain joins TRBV25-1 to TRBJ2-2; no clear D gene. From germline, CDR1 is MGHDK and CDR2 SYGVNS. V was pared by 6 bases and J by 6 bases, with 14 bases between. The CDR3 consists of 14 residues. The CDR3 is CASRDPLRAGELFF. The CDR3 DNA is TGTGCCAGCAGAGACCCCTTAAGGGCCGGGGAGCTGTTTTTT.

V gene TRBV10-3 combines with J gene TRBJ1-1; the D gene is possibly TRBD1 (5 bases). Trimming took off 6 bases at V and 2 bases at J, with 10 bases between the two ends. The CDR3 has 13 amino acids. Germline V lookup: CDR1 ENHRY, CDR2 SYGVKD. CDR3 in amino acids: CAIRTGLNTEAFF. CDR3 nucleotide sequence: TGTGCCATCAGAACGGGACTTAACACTGAAGCTTTCTTT.

V usage is TRBV7-6 and J usage is TRBJ1-3; D is possibly TRBD1 (6 bases). The germline V gene has CDR1 SGHVS and CDR2 FNYEAQ. This CDR3 contains 16 residues. The V and J ends lost 1 base and 3 bases respectively, with 13 bases between them. The CDR3 DNA follows: TGTGCCAGCAGCTTAGTTCCAGGGGCAATTGGAAACACCATATATTTT. This codes for CASSLVPGAIGNTIYF.

Only one count was recorded for this clone. The genes are TRBV5-6 and TRBJ1-3; D is unresolved. V was pared by 4 bases and J by 7 bases, with 18 bases between. The CDR3 has 15 amino acids. Germline CDR1 and CDR2: SGHDT and YYEEEE. This CDR3 reads CASSPSSWERNTIYF. CDR3 nucleotide sequence: TGTGCCAGCAGCCCGTCCTCTTGGGAAAGGAACACCATATATTTT.

The DNA for the CDR3 is TGCGCCAGCAGCCAAGTGGGAGGTTTCTCCAGTTACGAGCAGTACTTC. It is translated as CASSQVGGFSSYEQYF. This chain uses TRBV4-1 with TRBJ2-7; weak D call: TRBD2 (6 bases). CDR1 MGHRA and CDR2 YSYEKL come from the germline V gene. CDR3 length: 16 amino acids. V lost 1 base, J lost 4 bases, and 17 bases lay in between.

The count of this clone is one. This chain uses TRBV6-5 with TRBJ1-2; D remains ambiguous. Trimming removed 0 bases from V and 7 bases from J, with 9 bases in between. The V gene's germline CDR1 is MNHEY and CDR2 SVGAGI. The CDR3 is 13 amino acids. CDR3 DNA sequence: TGTGCCAGCAGTTACTCATCCGGGTTTGGCTACACCTTC. It is translated as CASSYSSGFGYTF.

V is TRBV19 and J is TRBJ1-1; D possibly corresponds to TRBD1 (6 bases). Germline V lookup: CDR1 LNHDA, CDR2 SQIVND (reference sequence). V lost 7 bases to trimming and J lost 1 base, with 19 bases between them. The CDR3 is made up of 16 amino acids. In DNA form, the CDR3 reads TGTGCCAGTAACCAGGGGATCAGTTATCAGAACACTGAAGCTTTCTTT. It specifies CASNQGISYQNTEAFF.

The chain combines TRBV10-3 with TRBJ2-3, with TRBD2 as a possible D gene (6 bases). The CDR3 is 14 amino acids. Germline values: CDR1 ENHRY, CDR2 SYGVKD. The ends were cut back, 7 bases at V and 7 bases at J, with 18 bases in the middle. This CDR3 reads CAITVGGGRNTQYF. The CDR3 DNA follows: TGTGCCATCACCGTGGGGGGAGGACGGAATACGCAGTATTTT.

J is TRBJ1-2 and V is TRBV29-1; D is uncertain. Trimming took off 7 bases at V and 2 bases at J, with 8 bases between the two ends. The CDR3 runs to 11 residues. Germline V gene data show CDR1 as SQVTM and CDR2 as ANQGSEA. Here the CDR3 reads CSDQDNYGYTF. The CDR3 region has the DNA TGCAGCGACCAGGACAACTATGGCTACACCTTC.

The CDR3 loop is CASREVYGNQPQHF. The CDR3 region has the DNA TGTGCCAGTCGTGAGGTTTACGGGAATCAGCCCCAGCATTTT. The chain combines TRBV28 with TRBJ1-5; no firm D call. V was clipped by 9 bases and J by 4 bases, with 16 bases between them. The germline V gene has CDR1 MDHEN and CDR2 SYDVKM. This CDR3 region has 14 residues.

The chain employs TRBV4-2 and TRBJ2-3, with unresolved D. The CDR3 is made up of 14 amino acids. V was clipped by 3 bases and J by 1 base, with 8 bases between them. Germline loops: CDR1 LGHNA, CDR2 YNFKEQ. CDR3 nucleotide sequence: TGTGCCAGCAGCCAGAAAGAAGGCACAGATACGCAGTATTTT. Protein sequence: CASSQKEGTDTQYF.

The count of this clone is one. This chain connects TRBV5-4 to TRBJ2-1; 8 positions agree with TRBD2. With V trimmed by 5 bases and J by 0 bases, 7 bases remained unmatched. Germline V gene lookup returns CDR1 SGHNT and CDR2 YYREEE (reference sequence). The CDR3 loop spans 16 amino acids. The CDR3 spells CASRPTSGPSYNEQFF. Written as DNA, the CDR3 is TGTGCCAGCAGGCCTACTAGCGGCCCCTCCTACAATGAGCAGTTCTTC.

The CDR3 DNA reads as TGTGCCAGCTCATACCTAGCGGGAGTCGGGGGCGCCTACAATGAGCAGTTCTTC. Protein: CASSYLAGVGGAYNEQFF. J is TRBJ2-1 and V is TRBV18, with TRBD2 identical over 10 bases. The germline V gene encodes CDR1 KGHSH and CDR2 LQKENI. CDR3 length equals 18 residues. V was pared by 5 bases and J by 2 bases, with 12 bases of the junction left unmatched.